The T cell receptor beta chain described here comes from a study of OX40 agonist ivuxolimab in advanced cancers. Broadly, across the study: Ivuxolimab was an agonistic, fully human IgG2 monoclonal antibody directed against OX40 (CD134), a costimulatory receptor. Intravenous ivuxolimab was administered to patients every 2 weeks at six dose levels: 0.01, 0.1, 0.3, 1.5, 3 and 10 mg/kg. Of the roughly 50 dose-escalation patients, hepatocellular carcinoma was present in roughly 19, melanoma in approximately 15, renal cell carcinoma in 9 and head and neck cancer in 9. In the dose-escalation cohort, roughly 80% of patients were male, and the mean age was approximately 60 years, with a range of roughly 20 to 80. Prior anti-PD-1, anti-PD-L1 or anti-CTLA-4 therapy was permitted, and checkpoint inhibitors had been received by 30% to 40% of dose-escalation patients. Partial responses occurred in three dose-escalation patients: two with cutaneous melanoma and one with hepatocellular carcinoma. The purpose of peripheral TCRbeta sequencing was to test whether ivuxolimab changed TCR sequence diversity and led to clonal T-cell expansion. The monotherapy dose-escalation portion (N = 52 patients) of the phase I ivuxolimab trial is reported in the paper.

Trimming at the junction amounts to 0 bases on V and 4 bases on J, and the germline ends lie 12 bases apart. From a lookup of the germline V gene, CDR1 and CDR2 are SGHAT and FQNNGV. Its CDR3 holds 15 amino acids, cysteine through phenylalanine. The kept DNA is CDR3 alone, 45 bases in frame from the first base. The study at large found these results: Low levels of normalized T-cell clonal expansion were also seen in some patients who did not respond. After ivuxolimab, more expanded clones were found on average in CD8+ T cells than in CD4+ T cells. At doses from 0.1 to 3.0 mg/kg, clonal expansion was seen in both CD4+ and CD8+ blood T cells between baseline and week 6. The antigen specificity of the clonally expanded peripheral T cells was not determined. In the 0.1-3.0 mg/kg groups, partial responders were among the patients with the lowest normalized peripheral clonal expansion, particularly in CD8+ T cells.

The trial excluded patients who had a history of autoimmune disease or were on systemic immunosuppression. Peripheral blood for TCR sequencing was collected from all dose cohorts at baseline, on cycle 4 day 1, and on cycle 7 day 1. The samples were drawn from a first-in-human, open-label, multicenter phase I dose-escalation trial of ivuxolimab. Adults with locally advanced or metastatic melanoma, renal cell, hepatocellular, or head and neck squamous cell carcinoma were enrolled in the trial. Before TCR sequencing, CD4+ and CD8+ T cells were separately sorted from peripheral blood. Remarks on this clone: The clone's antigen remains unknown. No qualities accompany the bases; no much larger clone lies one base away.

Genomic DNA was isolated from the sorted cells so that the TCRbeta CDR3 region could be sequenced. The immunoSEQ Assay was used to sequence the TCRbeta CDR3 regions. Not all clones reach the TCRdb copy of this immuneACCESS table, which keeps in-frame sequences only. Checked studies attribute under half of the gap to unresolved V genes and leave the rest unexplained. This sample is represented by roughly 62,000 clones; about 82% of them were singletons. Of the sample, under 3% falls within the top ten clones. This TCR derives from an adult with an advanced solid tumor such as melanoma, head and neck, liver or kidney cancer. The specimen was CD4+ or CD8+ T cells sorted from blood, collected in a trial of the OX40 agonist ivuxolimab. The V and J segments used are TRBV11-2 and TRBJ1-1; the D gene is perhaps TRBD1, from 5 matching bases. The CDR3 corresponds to CASSLDPGRGTEAFF. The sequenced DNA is TGTGCCAGCAGCTTAGATCCAGGGCGGGGCACTGAAGCTTTCTTT.